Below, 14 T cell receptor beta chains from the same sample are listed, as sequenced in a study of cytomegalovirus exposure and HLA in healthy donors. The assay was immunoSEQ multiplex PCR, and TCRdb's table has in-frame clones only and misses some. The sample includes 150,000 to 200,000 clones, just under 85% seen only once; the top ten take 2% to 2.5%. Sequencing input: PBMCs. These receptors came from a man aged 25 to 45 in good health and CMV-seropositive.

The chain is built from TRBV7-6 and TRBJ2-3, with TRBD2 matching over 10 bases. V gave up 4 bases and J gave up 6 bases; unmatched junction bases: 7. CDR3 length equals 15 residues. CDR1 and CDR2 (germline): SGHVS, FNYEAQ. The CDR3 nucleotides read TGTGCCAGCAGCTCCGCCCCGGGACTAGCGGATACGCAGTATTTT. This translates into CASSSAPGLADTQYF.

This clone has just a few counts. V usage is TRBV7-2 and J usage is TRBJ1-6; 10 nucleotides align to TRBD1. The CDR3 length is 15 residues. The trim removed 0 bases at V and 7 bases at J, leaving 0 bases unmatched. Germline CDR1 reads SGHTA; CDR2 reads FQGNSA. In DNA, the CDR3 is TGTGCCAGCAGCTTAGCGACAGGGGGCAATTCACCCCTCCACTTT. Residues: CASSLATGGNSPLHF.

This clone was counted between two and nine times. The CDR3 sequence: CASSIRGGNQPQHF. The CDR3 coding sequence is TGTGCCAGTAGTATTAGGGGCGGCAATCAGCCCCAGCATTTT. The chain employs TRBV19 and TRBJ1-5; TRBD1 is a possible D gene (5 bases). The CDR3 totals 14 residues. Germline CDR1 LNHDA, CDR2 SQIVND (reference sequence). V lost 3 bases to trimming and J lost 2 bases, with 8 bases between them.

The CDR3 loop is CASSLGQGPYEQYF. CDR3 nucleotides: TGCGCCAGCAGCCTCGGACAGGGTCCCTACGAGCAGTACTTC. The rearrangement joins TRBV4-3 to TRBJ2-7; 8 bases line up with TRBD1. This CDR3 is 14 amino acids long. V was clipped by 4 bases and J by 2 bases; unmatched bases: 4. Germline-derived CDR1 and CDR2 are LGHNA and YSLEER.

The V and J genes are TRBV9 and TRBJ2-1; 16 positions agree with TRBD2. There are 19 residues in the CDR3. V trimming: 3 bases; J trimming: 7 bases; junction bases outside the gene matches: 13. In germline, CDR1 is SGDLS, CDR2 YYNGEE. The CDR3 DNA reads TGTGCCAGCAGCGCCTACTCGGGACTAGCGGGGGGGCATGGGAATGAGCAGTTCTTC. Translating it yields CASSAYSGLAGGHGNEQFF.

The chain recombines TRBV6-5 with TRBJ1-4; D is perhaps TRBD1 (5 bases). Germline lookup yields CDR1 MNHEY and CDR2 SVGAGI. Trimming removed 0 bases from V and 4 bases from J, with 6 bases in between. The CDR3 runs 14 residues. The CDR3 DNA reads TGTGCCAGCAGTTACTCGACAGTTAATGAAAAACTGTTTTTT. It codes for CASSYSTVNEKLFF.

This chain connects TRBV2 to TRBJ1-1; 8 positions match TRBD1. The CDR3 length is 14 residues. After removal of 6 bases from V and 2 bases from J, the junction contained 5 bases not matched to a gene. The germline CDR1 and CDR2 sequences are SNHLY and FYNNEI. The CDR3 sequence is CASSDGQGNTEAFF. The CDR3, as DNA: TGTGCCAGCAGCGACGGACAGGGCAACACTGAAGCTTTCTTT. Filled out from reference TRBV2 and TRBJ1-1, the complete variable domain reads EPEVTQTPSHQVTQMGQEVILRCVPISNHLYFYWYRQILGQKVEFLVSFYNNEISEKSEIFDDQFSVERPDGSNFTLKIRSTKLEDSAMYFCASSDGQGNTEAFFGQGTRLTVV.

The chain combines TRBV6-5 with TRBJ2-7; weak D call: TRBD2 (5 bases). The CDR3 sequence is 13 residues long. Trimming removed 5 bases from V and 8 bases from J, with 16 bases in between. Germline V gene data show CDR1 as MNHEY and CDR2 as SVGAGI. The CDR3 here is CASSRSKDGKQYF. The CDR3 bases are TGTGCCAGCAGTCGGTCGAAAGACGGGAAGCAGTACTTC.

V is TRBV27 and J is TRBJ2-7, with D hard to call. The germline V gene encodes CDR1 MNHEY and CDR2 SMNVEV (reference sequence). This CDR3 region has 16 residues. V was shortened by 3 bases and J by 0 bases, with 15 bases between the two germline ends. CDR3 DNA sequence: TGTGCCAGCAGTTTCTCTGGGCTCCTATCCTCCTACGAGCAGTACTTC. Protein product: CASSFSGLLSSYEQYF.

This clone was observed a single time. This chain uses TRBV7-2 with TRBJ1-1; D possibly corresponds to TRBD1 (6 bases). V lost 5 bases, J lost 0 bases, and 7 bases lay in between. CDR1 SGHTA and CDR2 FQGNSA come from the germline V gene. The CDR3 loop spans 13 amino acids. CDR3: CASSRQVNTEAFF. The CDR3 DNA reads TGTGCCAGCAGCCGACAGGTGAACACTGAAGCTTTCTTT.

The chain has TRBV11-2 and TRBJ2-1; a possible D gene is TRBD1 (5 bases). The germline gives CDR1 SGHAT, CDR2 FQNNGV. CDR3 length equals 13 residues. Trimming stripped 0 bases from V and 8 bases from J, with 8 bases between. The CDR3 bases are TGTGCCAGCAGCTTAGACAGGGTGGATGAGCAGTTCTTC. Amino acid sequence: CASSLDRVDEQFF.

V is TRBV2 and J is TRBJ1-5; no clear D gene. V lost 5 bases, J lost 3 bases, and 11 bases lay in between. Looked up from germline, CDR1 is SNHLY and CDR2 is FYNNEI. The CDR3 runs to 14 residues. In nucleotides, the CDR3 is TGTGCCAGCAGTCGGTCACAGAACAATCAGCCCCAGCATTTT. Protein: CASSRSQNNQPQHF.

The CDR3 DNA is TGTGCCAGCAGCTTAAAGAGCGACAATGAGCAGTTCTTC. Its protein product is CASSLKSDNEQFF. The genes are TRBV7-6 and TRBJ2-1; D uncertain. This CDR3 spans 13 amino acids. Germline-derived CDR1 and CDR2 are SGHVS and FNYEAQ. V gave up 2 bases and J gave up 5 bases, with 7 bases separating them. Looking up the rest from reference TRBV7-6 and TRBJ2-1 gives the full variable domain: GAGVSQSPRYKVTKRGQDVALRCDPISGHVSLYWYRQALGQGPEFLTYFNYEAQQDKSGLPNDRFSAERPEGSISTLTIQRTEQRDSAMYRCASSLKSDNEQFFGPGTRLTVL.

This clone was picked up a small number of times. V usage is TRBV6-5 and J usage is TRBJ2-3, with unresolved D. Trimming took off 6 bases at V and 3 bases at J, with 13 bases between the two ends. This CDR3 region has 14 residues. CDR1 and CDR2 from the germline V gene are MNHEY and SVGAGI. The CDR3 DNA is TGTGCCAGCAGACGCGCAGGTCGTACAGATACGCAGTATTTT. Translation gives CASRRAGRTDTQYF.